This T cell receptor (beta chain) was observed in a study of shared clonotypes between healthy human individuals (dated by TCRdb to 2020 to 2022). The study in broad terms: The cohort included a few men and a couple of women between 18 and 49 years of age. For each donor, CD4 naive and CD4 memory were each run on three plates, CD8 naive on two plates, and CD8 memory on one plate. The study deeply sequenced blood TCR repertoires of about 5 healthy adults to estimate repertoire size and the extent of clonotype sharing between individuals. Different laboratories and diverse techniques were used to prepare libraries and sequence TCR repertoires, to increase sequencing depth and limit assay-specific biases. Per donor, leukapheresis produced somewhere between about 0.85 and 9.5 billion PBMCs. The investigation overall reported the following: Pairwise subsampling led to the expectation that sequencing depth would affect the degree of clonotype sharing among donors. Larger estimated clonotype richness was generally found for naive subsets than for memory subsets. Compared with non-shared clonotypes, clonotypes shared by all four sorted-subset donors had higher generation probabilities. The genetic and exposure-history diversity represented was limited by the small number of donors. Sharing across several donors was observed for approximately 4.6% of naive CD4, 3.5% of naive CD8, 2.3% of memory CD4, and over 0.3% of memory CD8 clonotypes. Sampling was restricted to blood, and TCR repertoires in tissues likely differ from the TCR repertoires found in blood. Even with the large sequencing depth, rarefaction of the sorted-subset datasets indicated that sequencing was incomplete.

Concerning this clone itself: This clone's antigen is unknown. One base away there is no much larger clone; base qualities are not given.

Using the deep immunoSEQ assay, multiplex PCR amplified TCR CDR3 regions from genomic DNA. Extracted genomic DNA from each cell subset was distributed evenly across all wells of several immunoSEQ 96-well plates, and each plate was treated as a replicate. For sorted subsets, around 0.2 ug genomic DNA, equal to tens of thousands of T cell genomes, was loaded into each replicate PCR. Purified libraries were measured with a Qubit 3.0 fluorometer, size-checked on a Bioanalyzer 2100, and measured again with the KAPA Library Quantification kit. Every immunoSEQ 96-well plate was sequenced on a separate single-read 150-cycle Illumina NextSeq 550 flow cell. The authors' analysis ran thus. Because the immunoSEQ output held only junctional sequences and lacked quality scores, the filtering could not match the filtering applied to full-length reads. Sequences were annotated with PyIR, a Python wrapper for IgBLAST v1.9, using IMGT germline references to assign V/J genes and CDR3. Reads were filtered out if the reads had weak V/J assignments (E-value above 1e-6), no CDR3, stop codons, out-of-frame junctions, or ambiguous translated residues. V3J clonotypes were defined as sequences sharing an identical inferred V gene, J gene, and CDR3 amino acid sequence. Percentage overlap between repertoires was calculated by dividing the number of shared unique clonotypes by the size of the smaller repertoire. Repertoire richness was assessed with RTK rarefaction, the Chao1 estimator, and Recon v2.1 estimates of unobserved clonotypes. Generation probabilities for all TCRbeta clonotypes obtained by the gDNA method from a handful of donors were computed using OLGA. TCRdb limited this immuneACCESS table to in-frame rearrangements with V and J called. A share of clones is missing; checked studies link under half to unresolved V genes, and the rest is unexplained. The V and J calls and clone size are taken from that table; D and trimming were inferred from the DNA. The sample table shows nearly 2 million clones, and about 95% are seen once. Under 1.5% of the sample is held by the ten biggest clonotypes.

CDR1 and CDR2 (MDHEN, SYDVKM) derive from the germline V gene. Clipping removes 9 bases from V and 7 bases from J, with 15 as the unmatched junction base count. The CDR3 numbers 14 residues from cysteine through phenylalanine. This entry keeps only the CDR3 DNA: 42 bases, framed from base 1. CD8 naive samples were obtained by positive selection for CCR7 among CD45RO-negative cells, yielding a CD45RA+CCR7+ population from which TemRA cells were excluded. Donors were healthy HIV-negative adults with no recently reported acute infections or vaccinations. Only Caucasian adults living in Nashville, Tennessee, USA were represented among the donors. After blood collection by leukapheresis, PBMCs were isolated using Ficoll-Histopaque density gradient centrifugation and then cryopreserved in the vapor phase of liquid nitrogen. Analytical flow cytometry was used to check the purity and quantity of each magnetically sorted T cell population. From each sorted fraction, genomic DNA was isolated and quantified by UV absorbance on a Nanodrop 2000c.

This clonotype was sampled from a man between 18 and 29 years old in good health. The sequence links TRBV28 to TRBJ2-7, with TRBD1 matching 7 junction bases. The sample consisted of naive CD8+ T cells sorted from blood. According to the study, the label for this sample's cell subset or site signals: CD45RA+CCR7+. The bases are TGTGCCAGTACTCGGGACAGCCCCTCGGGTGAGCAGTACTTC. Translated, this gives CASTRDSPSGEQYF.